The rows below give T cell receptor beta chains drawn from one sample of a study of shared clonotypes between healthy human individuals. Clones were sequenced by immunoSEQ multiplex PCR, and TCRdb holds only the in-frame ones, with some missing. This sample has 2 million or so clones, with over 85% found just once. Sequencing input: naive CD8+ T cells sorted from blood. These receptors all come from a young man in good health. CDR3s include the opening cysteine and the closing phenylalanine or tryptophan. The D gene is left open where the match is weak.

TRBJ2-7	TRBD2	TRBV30	TGTGCCTGGGAGCGATCTAGGACTAGCGGGGGGTCCTCCTACGAGCAGTACTTC	CAWERSRTSGGSSYEQYF
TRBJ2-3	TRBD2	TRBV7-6	TGTGCCAGCAGCTCGATACCCCCAGTCTTACTAGCGGGAGCCGGCACAGATACGCAGTATTTT	CASSSIPPVLLAGAGTDTQYF
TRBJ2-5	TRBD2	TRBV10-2	TGCGCCAGCACCCGGACTAGCGGGGGGGGAGAGACCCAGTACTTC	CASTRTSGGGETQYF
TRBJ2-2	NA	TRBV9	TGTGCCAGCAGCGTAGCGGGGGTGACCGGGGAGCTGTTTTTT	CASSVAGVTGELFF
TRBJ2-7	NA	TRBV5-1	TGCGCCAGCAGCCCACTGGACAGAACCTACGAGCAGTACTTC	CASSPLDRTYEQYF
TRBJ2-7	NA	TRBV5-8	TGTGCCAGCAGCTTACAGAACCCTCTGTTGGGCTCCGAGCAGTACTTC	CASSLQNPLLGSEQYF
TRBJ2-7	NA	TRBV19	TGTGCCAGCAGACAGGACTCCTACGAGCAGTACTTC	CASRQDSYEQYF
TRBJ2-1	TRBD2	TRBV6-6	TGTGCCAGCAGTCCCCCTAGCGGGGGCTACAATGAGCAGTTCTTC	CASSPPSGGYNEQFF
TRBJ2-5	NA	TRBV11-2	TGTGCCAGCAGCTTAGGGGCCCTAGATGGGGTTGGAGAGACCCAGTACTTC	CASSLGALDGVGETQYF
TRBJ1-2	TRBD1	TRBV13	TGTGCCAGCAGCACGGGGACAGGACCCTACTATGGCTACACCTTC	CASSTGTGPYYGYTF
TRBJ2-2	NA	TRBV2	TGTGCCAGCAGTCGGACAGAGAACACCGGGGAGCTGTTTTTT	CASSRTENTGELFF
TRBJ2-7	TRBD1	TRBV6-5	TGTGCCAGCAGTTACTCGACAGGGGGCCACGAGCAGTACTTC	CASSYSTGGHEQYF
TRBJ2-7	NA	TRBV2	TGTGCCAGCAGTGAAGTGACAGGTCAGCAGTACTTC	CASSEVTGQQYF
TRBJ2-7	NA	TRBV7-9	TGTGCCAGCAGCACGCTGTTCCCAGGGGGGATCTCCTACGAGCAGTACTTC	CASSTLFPGGISYEQYF
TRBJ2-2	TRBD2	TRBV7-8	TGTGCCAGCAGCGCCCGACTAGCGGGGGGCTCCTTGGGGGAGCTGTTTTTT	CASSARLAGGSLGELFF
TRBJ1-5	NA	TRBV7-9	TGTGCCAGCAGCGTGATCGGGGGCAATCAGCCCCAGCATTTT	CASSVIGGNQPQHF
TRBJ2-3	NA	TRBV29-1	TGCAGCGTTGAATTCGCAGACGAGCGCACAGATACGCAGTATTTT	CSVEFADERTDTQYF
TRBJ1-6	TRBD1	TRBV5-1	TGCGCCAGCAGCTTGGAGCTACAGGGGGCTAATTCACCCCTCCACTTT	CASSLELQGANSPLHF
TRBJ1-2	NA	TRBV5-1	TGCGCCAGCAGCCCCGCCCCGGCAGGGGATTACTATGGCTACACCTTC	CASSPAPAGDYYGYTF
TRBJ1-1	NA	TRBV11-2	TGTGCCAGCAGCTTAGCAGGGGTTGGGCGTTACGGAGCTTTCTTT	CASSLAGVGRYGAFF
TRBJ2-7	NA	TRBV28	TGTGCCAGCAGTGTTATATTCAGCGAGCAGTACTTC	CASSVIFSEQYF
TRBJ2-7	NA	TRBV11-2	TGTGCCAGCAGCTTAATACCTTCCTACGAGCAGTACTTC	CASSLIPSYEQYF
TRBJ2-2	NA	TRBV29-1	TGCAGCGTTGAAGATCTCGGGGGGAACACCGGGGAGCTGTTTTTT	CSVEDLGGNTGELFF
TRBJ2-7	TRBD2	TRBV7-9	TGTGCCAGCAGCTTATCGTTTAGCGGGCTCATGGAGGAGCAGTACTTC	CASSLSFSGLMEEQYF
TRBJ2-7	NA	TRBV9	TGTGCCAGCAGCCCCGGAGGGCAGGCCTACGAGCAGTACTTC	CASSPGGQAYEQYF
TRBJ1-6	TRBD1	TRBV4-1	TGCGCCAGCAGCCAGAAAGGACAGGGGAATTCACCCCTCCACTTT	CASSQKGQGNSPLHF
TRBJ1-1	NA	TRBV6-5	TGTGCCAGCGCAACAGGGTCGACCACTGAAGCTTTCTTT	CASATGSTTEAFF